This entry lists 19 T cell receptor beta chains sequenced from one sample in a study of blood T cell repertoires in COVID-19. Produced via immunoSEQ multiplex PCR; TCRdb's table is partial and in-frame only. The sample includes 200,000 to 250,000 clones, 70% to 90% of them seen just once. Sequencing was done on a sample of peripheral blood. The receptor set was obtained from a man aged 18-30 years with active or convalescent COVID-19.

J is TRBJ1-6 and V is TRBV12-3 or TRBV12-4, with TRBD1 as a possible D gene (6 bases). The CDR3 totals 12 residues. Trimming shortened V by 7 bases and J by 10 bases, and 11 bases separated the two germline ends. This CDR3 is CASTLGTSPLHF. The CDR3 region has the DNA TGTGCCAGCACCCTTGGGACATCACCCCTCCACTTT.

This rearrangement joins TRBV5-6 to TRBJ1-6, with 10 bases matching TRBD1. The CDR3 loop spans 15 amino acids. The V gene's germline CDR1 is SGHDT and CDR2 YYEEEE. V gave up 4 bases and J gave up 9 bases; unmatched junction bases: 7. Written as DNA, the CDR3 is TGTGCCAGCAGCCCGGGGACAGGGGATTTTTCACCCCTCCACTTT. This sequence encodes CASSPGTGDFSPLHF.

This chain uses TRBV15 with TRBJ2-3, with a possible D match to TRBD1 (6 bases). The CDR3 is 13 residues long. The germline V gene encodes CDR1 LNHNV and CDR2 YYDKDF (reference sequence). The germline V and J ends were trimmed by 6 bases and 2 bases, with 9 bases remaining between them. The CDR3 DNA reads as TGTGCCACCAGGAGGGGGTACACAGATACGCAGTATTTT. This gives the protein CATRRGYTDTQYF. The whole variable domain, remainder taken from reference TRBV15 and TRBJ2-3, is DAMVIQNPRYQVTQFGKPVTLSCSQTLNHNVMYWYQQKSSQAPKLLFHYYDKDFNNEADTPDNFQSRRPNTSFCFLDIRSPGLGDTAMYLCATRRGYTDTQYFGPGTRLTVL.

This clone was detected only once. The rearrangement joins TRBV28 to TRBJ2-1; 7 nucleotides align to TRBD1. The CDR3 loop spans 14 amino acids. Germline CDR1 reads MDHEN; CDR2 reads SYDVKM. V shed 3 bases and J 7 bases; nucleotides not matched to a gene: 6. The CDR3 DNA is TGTGCCAGCAGTTTCTATGCGACAGGGAATGAGCAGTTCTTC. It encodes CASSFYATGNEQFF.

The V gene is TRBV7-2, the J gene TRBJ2-1, with a weak D call TRBD2 (6 bases). The CDR3 contains 17 residues. V was trimmed by 5 bases and J by 1 base, leaving 18 bases between them. Germline values: CDR1 SGHTA, CDR2 FQGNSA. CDR3 coding DNA: TGTGCCAGCAGCCGTGGGAGCGTTCGGGGGTCCTACAATGAGCAGTTCTTC. It yields the protein CASSRGSVRGSYNEQFF.

The chain combines TRBV28 with TRBJ2-2, with 9 bases that match TRBD2. This CDR3 contains 16 residues. Germline V gene data show CDR1 as MDHEN and CDR2 as SYDVKM. V gave up 6 bases and J gave up 16 bases; unmatched junction bases: 21. This chain's CDR3 is CASSRWLAGTAPAQFF. In DNA, the CDR3 is TGTGCCAGCAGCCGCTGGCTAGCGGGAACCGCCCCGGCTCAGTTTTTT.

The rearrangement joins TRBV5-1 to TRBJ1-1; D not certain. The length of the CDR3 is 15 residues. Deletions cut 3 bases from V and 4 bases from J, with 16 bases between. CDR1 is SGHRS and CDR2 is YFSETQ in the germline V gene. CDR3 bases: TGCGCCAGCAGCTCGGGAGCGGTGGACGGCACTGAAGCTTTCTTT. Amino acid sequence: CASSSGAVDGTEAFF.

Regarding this clone: The junction and the germline gene differ at one end; a read error may be behind it. V is TRBV7-2 and J is TRBJ2-7, with D perhaps matching TRBD1 (6 bases). The germline CDR1 and CDR2 sequences are SGHTA and FQGNSA. The CDR3 is 15 amino acids. This chain's CDR3 is CASSLGVMGAYGQYF. CDR3 DNA: TGTGCCAGCAGCTTAGGGGTGATGGGGGCCTACGGGCAGTACTTC.

In its sample, this clone was seen a few times. This chain connects TRBV10-2 to TRBJ1-5; D possibly corresponds to TRBD1 (6 bases). Deletions cut 3 bases from V and 5 bases from J, with 17 bases between. Germline loops: CDR1 WSHSY, CDR2 SAAADI. This CDR3 spans 16 amino acids. CDR3 nucleotides: TGCGCCAGCAGTGATACCGGGACACCGTCTGATCAGCCCCAGCATTTT. Encoded protein: CASSDTGTPSDQPQHF.

The gene calls are TRBV3-1 (or the pseudogene TRBV3-2) and TRBJ2-7, with 7 bases lining up with TRBD2. With 1 base clipped from V and 0 bases from J, the junction kept 6 bases outside the gene matches. The V gene's germline CDR1 is LGHDT and CDR2 YNNKEL (reference sequence). There are 16 residues in the CDR3. CDR3 region: CASSQVTSVSSYEQYF. CDR3 in DNA: TGTGCCAGCAGCCAAGTAACTAGCGTGAGCTCCTACGAGCAGTACTTC.

The gene calls are TRBV7-2 and TRBJ2-7; 8 positions agree with TRBD1. The ends lost 3 bases at V and 7 bases at J; junction bases unmatched: 5. In germline, CDR1 is SGHTA, CDR2 FQGNSA. The CDR3 runs 13 residues. The CDR3 here is CASSLGQAREQYF. The CDR3 DNA reads as TGTGCCAGCAGCTTGGGACAGGCGCGAGAGCAGTACTTC.

This clone was picked up a small number of times. This rearrangement joins TRBV12-3 or TRBV12-4 to TRBJ1-2, with D unclear. The CDR3 totals 13 residues. Trimming cost V 3 bases and J 8 bases, with 13 bases left between them. The DNA of the CDR3 is TGTGCCAGCAGTTTTTTGGGAGTATGGGGCTACACCTTC. Translating it yields CASSFLGVWGYTF.

V is TRBV6-5 and J is TRBJ1-1, with D perhaps TRBD1 (5 bases). V lost 0 bases and J 7 bases, leaving 12 bases between the germline ends. The CDR3 is 14 residues long. Germline V gives CDR1 MNHEY, CDR2 SVGAGI. The CDR3 nucleotides are TGTGCCAGCAGTTACTCCGGCAGGGCGAGTGAAGCTTTCTTT. It yields the protein CASSYSGRASEAFF.

V usage is TRBV19 and J usage is TRBJ1-5; TRBD1 matches at 8 bases. Looked up from germline, CDR1 is LNHDA and CDR2 is SQIVND (reference sequence). V trimming: 7 bases; J trimming: 2 bases; junction bases outside the gene matches: 7. The CDR3 length is 15 residues. DNA of the CDR3: TGTGCCAGTATGGGACAGGCATGGGGCAATCAGCCCCAGCATTTT. Its protein product is CASMGQAWGNQPQHF.

The chain employs TRBV30 and TRBJ1-1; D is possibly TRBD1 (5 bases). The CDR3 totals 15 residues. Germline CDR1 reads GTSNPN; CDR2 reads SVGIG (reference sequence). Trimming stripped 5 bases from V and 1 base from J, with 17 bases between. DNA for the CDR3: TGTGCCTGGCAAGGAGGGGCCCGAGGGAACACTGAAGCTTTCTTT. This translates into CAWQGGARGNTEAFF.

The chain joins TRBV5-6 to TRBJ2-7, with 7 positions matching TRBD2. CDR1 and CDR2 from the germline V gene are SGHDT and YYEEEE. The ends lost 4 bases at V and 7 bases at J; junction bases unmatched: 8. This CDR3 spans 13 amino acids. CDR3 amino acids: CASSPLGAGEQYF. The CDR3 bases are TGTGCCAGCAGCCCCTTGGGAGCGGGGGAGCAGTACTTC.

The CDR3 reads CASSLDRGNEQFF. The CDR3 nucleotides read TGCGCCAGCAGCTTAGACAGGGGCAATGAGCAGTTCTTC. The J gene is TRBJ2-1, the V gene TRBV5-1; TRBD1 aligns across 8 bases. Germline CDR1 is SGHRS and CDR2 is YFSETQ. With V trimmed by 2 bases and J by 6 bases, 1 base remained unmatched. This CDR3 region has 13 residues.

The chain couples TRBV12-5 to TRBJ2-2; 10 nucleotides agree with TRBD1. The CDR3 sequence is 15 residues long. CDR1 is LGHNT, CDR2 FRNRAP, per germline. V lost 7 bases to trimming and J lost 7 bases; unmatched junction nucleotides: 9. The chain's CDR3 is CASEEGQGSRGELFF. In DNA form, the CDR3 reads TGTGCTAGTGAAGAGGGACAGGGGTCGCGCGGGGAGCTGTTTTTT.

V is TRBV6-5 and J is TRBJ1-1, with a tentative D call TRBD1 (5 bases). This CDR3 contains 14 residues. Per germline, CDR1 MNHEY and CDR2 SVGAGI. With 6 bases removed from V and 1 base from J, the gap between germline ends came to 12 bases. This CDR3 is CASSADRGNTEAFF. The CDR3 nucleotides read TGTGCCAGCAGCGCCGACAGAGGGAACACTGAAGCTTTCTTT.